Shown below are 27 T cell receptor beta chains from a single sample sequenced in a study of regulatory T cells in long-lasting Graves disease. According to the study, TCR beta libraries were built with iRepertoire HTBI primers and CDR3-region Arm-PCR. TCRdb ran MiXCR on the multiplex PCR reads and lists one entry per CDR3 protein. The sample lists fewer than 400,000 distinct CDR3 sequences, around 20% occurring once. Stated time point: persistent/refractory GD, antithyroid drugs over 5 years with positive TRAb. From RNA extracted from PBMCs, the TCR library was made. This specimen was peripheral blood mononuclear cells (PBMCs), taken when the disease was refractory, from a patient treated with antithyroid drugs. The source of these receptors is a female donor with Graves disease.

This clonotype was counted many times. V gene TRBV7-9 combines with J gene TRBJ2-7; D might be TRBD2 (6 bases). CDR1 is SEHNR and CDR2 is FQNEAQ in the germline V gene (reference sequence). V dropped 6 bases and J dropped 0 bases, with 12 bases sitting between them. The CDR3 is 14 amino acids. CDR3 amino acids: CASSPGLSSYEQYF. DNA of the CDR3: TGTGCCAGCAGTCCGGGACTGAGCTCCTACGAGCAGTACTTC.

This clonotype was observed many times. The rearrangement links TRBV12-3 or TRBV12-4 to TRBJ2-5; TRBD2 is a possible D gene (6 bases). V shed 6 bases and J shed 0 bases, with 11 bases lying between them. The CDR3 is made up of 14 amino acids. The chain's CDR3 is CASREGWDQETQYF. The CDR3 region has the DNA TGTGCCAGCAGGGAGGGGTGGGACCAAGAGACCCAGTACTTC.

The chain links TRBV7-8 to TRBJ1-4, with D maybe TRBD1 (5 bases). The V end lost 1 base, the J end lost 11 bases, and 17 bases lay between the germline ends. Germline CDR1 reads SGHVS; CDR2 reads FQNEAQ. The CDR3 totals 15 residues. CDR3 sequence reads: CASSLVRGGATKLFF. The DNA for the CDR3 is TGTGCCAGCAGCTTAGTTCGAGGAGGGGCGACCAAACTGTTTTTT. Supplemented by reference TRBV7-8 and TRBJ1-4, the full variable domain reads GAGVSQSPRYKVAKRGQDVALRCDPISGHVSLFWYQQALGQGPEFLTYFQNEAQLDKSGLPSDRFFAERPEGSVSTLKIQRTQQEDSAVYLCASSLVRGGATKLFFGSGTQLSVL.

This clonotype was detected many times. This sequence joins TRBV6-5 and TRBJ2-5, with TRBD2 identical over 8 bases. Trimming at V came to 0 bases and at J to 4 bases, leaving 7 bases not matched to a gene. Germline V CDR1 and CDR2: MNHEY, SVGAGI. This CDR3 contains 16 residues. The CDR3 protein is CASSYSGSGRRETQYF. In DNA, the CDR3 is TGTGCCAGCAGTTACTCGGGCAGCGGGAGAAGAGAGACCCAGTACTTC.

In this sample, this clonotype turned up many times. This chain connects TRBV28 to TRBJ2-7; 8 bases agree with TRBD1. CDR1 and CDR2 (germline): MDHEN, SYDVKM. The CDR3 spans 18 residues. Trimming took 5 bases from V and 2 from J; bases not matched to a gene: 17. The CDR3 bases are TGTGCCAGCAGTGGATTAAGCCGGGACAGGTTTATCACCTACGAGCAGTACTTC. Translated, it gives CASSGLSRDRFITYEQYF. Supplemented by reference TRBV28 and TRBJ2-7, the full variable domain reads DVKVTQSSRYLVKRTGEKVFLECVQDMDHENMFWYRQDPGLGLRLIYFSYDVKMKEKGDIPEGYSVSREKKERFSLILESASTNQTSMYLCASSGLSRDRFITYEQYFGPGTRLTVT.

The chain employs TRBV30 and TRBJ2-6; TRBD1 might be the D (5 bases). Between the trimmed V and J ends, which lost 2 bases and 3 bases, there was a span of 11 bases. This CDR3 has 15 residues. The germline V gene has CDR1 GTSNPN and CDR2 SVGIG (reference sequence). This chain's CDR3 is CAWSLGTGGANVLTF. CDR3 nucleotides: TGTGCCTGGAGTTTGGGAACAGGTGGGGCCAACGTCCTGACTTTC.

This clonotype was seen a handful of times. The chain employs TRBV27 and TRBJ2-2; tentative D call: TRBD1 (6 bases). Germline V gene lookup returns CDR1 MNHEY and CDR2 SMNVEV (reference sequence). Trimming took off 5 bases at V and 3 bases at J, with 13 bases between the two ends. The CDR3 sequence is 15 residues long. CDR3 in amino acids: CASSNLEGDTGELFF. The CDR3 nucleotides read TGTGCCAGCAGTAACCTCGAGGGGGACACCGGGGAGCTGTTTTTT.

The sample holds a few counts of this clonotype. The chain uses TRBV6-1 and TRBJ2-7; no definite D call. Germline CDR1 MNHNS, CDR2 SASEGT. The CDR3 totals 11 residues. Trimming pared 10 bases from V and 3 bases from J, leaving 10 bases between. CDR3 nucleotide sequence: TGTGCCACCCAGTTGGGCTACGAGCAGTACTTC. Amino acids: CATQLGYEQYF.

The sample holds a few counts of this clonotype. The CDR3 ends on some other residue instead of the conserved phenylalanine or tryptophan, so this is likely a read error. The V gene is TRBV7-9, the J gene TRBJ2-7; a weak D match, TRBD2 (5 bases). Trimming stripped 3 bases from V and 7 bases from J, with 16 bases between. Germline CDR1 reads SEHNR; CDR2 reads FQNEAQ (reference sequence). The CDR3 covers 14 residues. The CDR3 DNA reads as TGTGCCAGCAGCTTGAGCGGCGAGCCCTGGGAGCAGTACCTC. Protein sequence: CASSLSGEPWEQYL.

The CDR3 DNA is TGTGCCAGCAGTGAACTCTACATTAATTCGGCGGGAGAACGAGTAGAGCAGTTCTTC. Residues: CASSELYINSAGERVEQFF. The chain joins TRBV2 to TRBJ2-1; 7 bases align to TRBD2. Germline CDR1 and CDR2: SNHLY and FYNNEI. The CDR3 length is 19 residues. V lost 2 bases, J lost 10 bases, and 23 bases stayed unmatched.

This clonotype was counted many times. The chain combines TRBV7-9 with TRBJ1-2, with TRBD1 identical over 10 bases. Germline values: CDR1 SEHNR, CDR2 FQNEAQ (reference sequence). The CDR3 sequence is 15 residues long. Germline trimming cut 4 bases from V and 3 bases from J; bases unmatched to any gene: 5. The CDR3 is CASSSDRGRDYGYTF. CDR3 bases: TGTGCCAGCAGCTCAGACAGGGGGCGTGACTATGGCTACACCTTC.

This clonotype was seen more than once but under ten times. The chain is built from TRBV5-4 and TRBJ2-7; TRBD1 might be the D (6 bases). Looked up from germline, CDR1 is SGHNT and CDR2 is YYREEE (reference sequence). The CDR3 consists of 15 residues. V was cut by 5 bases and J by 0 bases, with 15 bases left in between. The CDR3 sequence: CASSSRDIDSYEQYF. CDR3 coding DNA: TGTGCCAGCAGTTCCCGGGACATAGACTCCTACGAGCAGTACTTC.

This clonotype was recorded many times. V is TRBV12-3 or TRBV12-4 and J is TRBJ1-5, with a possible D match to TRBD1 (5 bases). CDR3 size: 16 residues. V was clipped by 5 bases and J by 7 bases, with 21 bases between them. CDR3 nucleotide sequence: TGTGCCAGCAGTCCGCGCTCGACAGTCCTCGGGCAGCCCCAGCATTTT. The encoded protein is CASSPRSTVLGQPQHF.

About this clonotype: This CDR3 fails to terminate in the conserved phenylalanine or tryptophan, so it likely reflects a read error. The CDR3 region has the DNA TGTGCCAGCAGTTTCACTAGCGCGTCTATTACTAGCACAGATACGCAGTATTCT. It yields the protein CASSFTSASITSTDTQYS. The rearrangement links TRBV28 to TRBJ2-3; TRBD2 matches at 7 bases. Germline V lookup: CDR1 MDHEN, CDR2 SYDVKM. V shed 3 bases and J 0 bases; nucleotides not matched to a gene: 12. This CDR3 contains 18 residues.

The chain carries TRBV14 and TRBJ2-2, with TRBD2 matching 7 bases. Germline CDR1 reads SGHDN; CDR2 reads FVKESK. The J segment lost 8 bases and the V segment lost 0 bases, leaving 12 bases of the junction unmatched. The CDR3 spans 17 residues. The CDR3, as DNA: TGTGCCAGCAGCCAAGAACTGGGACTAACGGACTTAGGGGAGCTGTTTTTT. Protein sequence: CASSQELGLTDLGELFF.

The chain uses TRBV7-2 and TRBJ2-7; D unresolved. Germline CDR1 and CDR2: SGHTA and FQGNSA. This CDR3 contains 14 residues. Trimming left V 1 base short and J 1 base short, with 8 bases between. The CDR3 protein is CASSLEVGSYEQYF. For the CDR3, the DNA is TGTGCCAGCAGCTTAGAGGTCGGTTCCTACGAGCAGTACTTC.

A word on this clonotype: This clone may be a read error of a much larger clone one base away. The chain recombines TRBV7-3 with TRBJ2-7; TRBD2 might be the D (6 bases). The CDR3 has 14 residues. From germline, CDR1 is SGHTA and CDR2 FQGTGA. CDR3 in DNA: TGTGCCAGCAGCCCAGCAATCGGGAGTGAGGCGCAGTGCTTC. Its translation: CASSPAIGSEAQCF.

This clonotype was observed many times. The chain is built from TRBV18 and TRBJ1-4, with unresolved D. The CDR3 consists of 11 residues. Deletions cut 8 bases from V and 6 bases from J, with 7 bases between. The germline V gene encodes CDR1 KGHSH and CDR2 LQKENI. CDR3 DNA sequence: TGTGCCAGCAGCCCAGATGAAAAACTGTTTTTT. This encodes CASSPDEKLFF.

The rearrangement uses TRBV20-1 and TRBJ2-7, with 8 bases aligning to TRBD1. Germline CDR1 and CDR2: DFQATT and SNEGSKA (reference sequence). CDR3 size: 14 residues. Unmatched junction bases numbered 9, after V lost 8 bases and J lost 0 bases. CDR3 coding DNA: TGCAGTCTTAGAGCCGGGACAGGCTCCTACGAGCAGTACTTC. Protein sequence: CSLRAGTGSYEQYF.

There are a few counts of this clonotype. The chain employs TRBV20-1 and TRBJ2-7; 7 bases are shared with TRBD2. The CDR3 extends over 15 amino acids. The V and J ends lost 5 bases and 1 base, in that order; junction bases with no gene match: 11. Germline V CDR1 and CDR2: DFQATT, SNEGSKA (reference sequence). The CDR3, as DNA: TGCAGTGCTCCCCACCTATCGGGAGGATCCTACGAGCAGTACTTC. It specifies CSAPHLSGGSYEQYF.

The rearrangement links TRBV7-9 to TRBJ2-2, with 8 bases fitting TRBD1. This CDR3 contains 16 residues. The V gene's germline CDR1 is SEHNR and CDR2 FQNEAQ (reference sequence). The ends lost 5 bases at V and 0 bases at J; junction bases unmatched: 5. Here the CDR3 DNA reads TGTGCCAGCAGCGGGCAGGGGGCTGCGAACACCGGGGAGCTGTTTTTT. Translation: CASSGQGAANTGELFF.

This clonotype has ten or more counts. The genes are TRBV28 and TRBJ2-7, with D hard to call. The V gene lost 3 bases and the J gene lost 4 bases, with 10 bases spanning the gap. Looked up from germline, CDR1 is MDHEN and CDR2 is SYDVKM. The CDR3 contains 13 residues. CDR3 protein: CASSLGIWYEQYF. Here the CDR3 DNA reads TGTGCCAGCAGTTTGGGGATCTGGTACGAGCAGTACTTC.

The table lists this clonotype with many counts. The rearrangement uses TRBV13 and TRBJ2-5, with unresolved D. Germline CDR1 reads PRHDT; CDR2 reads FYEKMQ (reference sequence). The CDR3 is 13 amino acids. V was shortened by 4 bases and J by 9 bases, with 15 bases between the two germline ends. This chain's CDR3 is CASSSLRSVAQYF. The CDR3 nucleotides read TGTGCCAGCAGCTCCCTTAGGTCGGTCGCCCAGTACTTC.

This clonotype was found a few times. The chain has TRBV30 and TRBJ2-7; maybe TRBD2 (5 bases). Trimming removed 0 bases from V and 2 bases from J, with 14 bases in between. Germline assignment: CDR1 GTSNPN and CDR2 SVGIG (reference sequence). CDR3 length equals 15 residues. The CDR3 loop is CAWSVGSSPAYEQYF. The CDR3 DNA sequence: TGTGCCTGGAGTGTAGGGAGTTCCCCCGCCTACGAGCAGTACTTC.

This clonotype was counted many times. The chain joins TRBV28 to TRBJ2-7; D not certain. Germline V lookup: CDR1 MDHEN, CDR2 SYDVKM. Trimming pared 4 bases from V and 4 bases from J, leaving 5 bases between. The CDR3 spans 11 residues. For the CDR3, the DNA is TGTGCCAGCAGTTGGAGATACGAGCAGTACTTC. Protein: CASSWRYEQYF.

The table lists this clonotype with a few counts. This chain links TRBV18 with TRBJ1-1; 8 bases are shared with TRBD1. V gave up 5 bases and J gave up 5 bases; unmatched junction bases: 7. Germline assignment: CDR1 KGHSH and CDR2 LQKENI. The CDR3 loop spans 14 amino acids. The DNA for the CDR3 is TGTGCCAGCTCAAAGACAGGGGTGAGGACTGAAGCTTTCTTT. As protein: CASSKTGVRTEAFF. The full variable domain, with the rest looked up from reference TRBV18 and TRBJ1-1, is NAGVMQNPRHLVRRRGQEARLRCSPMKGHSHVYWYRQLPEEGLKFMVYLQKENIIDESGMPKERFSAEFPKEGPSILRIQQVVRGDSAAYFCASSKTGVRTEAFFGQGTRLTVV.

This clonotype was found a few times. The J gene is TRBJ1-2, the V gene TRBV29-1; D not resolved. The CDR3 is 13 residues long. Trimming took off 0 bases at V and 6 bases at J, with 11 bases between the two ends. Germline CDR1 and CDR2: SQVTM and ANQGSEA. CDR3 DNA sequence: TGCAGCGTTGAAGATTCTCCGACTAATGGCTACACCTTC. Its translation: CSVEDSPTNGYTF.